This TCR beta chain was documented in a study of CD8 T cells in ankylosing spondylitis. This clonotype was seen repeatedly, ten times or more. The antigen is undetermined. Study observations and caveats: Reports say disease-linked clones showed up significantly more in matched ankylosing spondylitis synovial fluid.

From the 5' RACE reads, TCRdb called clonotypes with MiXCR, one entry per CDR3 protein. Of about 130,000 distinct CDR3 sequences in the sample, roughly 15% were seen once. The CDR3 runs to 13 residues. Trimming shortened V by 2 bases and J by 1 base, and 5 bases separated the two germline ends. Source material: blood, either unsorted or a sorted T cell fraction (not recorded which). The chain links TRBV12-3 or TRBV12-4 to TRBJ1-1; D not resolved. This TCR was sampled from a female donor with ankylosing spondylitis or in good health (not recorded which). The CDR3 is CASSLIANTEAFF. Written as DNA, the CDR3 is TGTGCCAGCAGTTTAATAGCGAACACTGAAGCTTTCTTT.